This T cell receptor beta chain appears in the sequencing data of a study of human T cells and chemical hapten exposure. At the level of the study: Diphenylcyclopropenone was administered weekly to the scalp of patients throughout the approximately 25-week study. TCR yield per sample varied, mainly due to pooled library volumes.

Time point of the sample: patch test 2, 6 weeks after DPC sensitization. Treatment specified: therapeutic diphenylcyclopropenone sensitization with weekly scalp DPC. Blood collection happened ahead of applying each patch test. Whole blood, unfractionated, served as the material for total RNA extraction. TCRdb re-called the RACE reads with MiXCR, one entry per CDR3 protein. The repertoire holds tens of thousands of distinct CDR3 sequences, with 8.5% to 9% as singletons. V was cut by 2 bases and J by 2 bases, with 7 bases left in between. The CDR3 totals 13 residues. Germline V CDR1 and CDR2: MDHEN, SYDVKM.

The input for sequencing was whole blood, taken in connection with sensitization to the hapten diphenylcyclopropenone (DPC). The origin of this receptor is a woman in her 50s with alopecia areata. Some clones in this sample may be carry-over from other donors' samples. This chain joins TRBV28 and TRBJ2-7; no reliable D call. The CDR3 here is CASSLDTTYEQYF. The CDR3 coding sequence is TGTGCCAGCAGTTTAGACACCACCTACGAGCAGTACTTC.